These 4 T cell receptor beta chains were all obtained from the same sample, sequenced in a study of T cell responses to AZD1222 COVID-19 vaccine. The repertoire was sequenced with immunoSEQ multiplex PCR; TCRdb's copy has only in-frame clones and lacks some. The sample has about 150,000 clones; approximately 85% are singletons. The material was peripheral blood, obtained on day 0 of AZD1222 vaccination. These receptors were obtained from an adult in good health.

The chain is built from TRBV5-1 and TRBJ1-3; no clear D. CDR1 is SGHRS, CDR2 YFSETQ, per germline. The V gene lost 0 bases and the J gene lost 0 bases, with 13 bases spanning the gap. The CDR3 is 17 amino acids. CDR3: CASSLEETGLSGNTIYF. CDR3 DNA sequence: TGCGCCAGCAGCTTGGAAGAGACTGGCCTCTCTGGAAACACCATATATTTT. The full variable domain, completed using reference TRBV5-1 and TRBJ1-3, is KAGVTQTPRYLIKTRGQQVTLSCSPISGHRSVSWYQQTPGQGLQFLFEYFSETQRNKGNFPGRFSGRQFSNSRSEMNVSTLELGDSALYLCASSLEETGLSGNTIYFGEGSWLTVV.

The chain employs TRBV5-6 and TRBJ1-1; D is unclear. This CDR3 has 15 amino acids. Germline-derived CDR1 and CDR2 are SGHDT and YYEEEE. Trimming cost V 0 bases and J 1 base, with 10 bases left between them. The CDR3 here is CASSLGWGSNTEAFF. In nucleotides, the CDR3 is TGTGCCAGCAGCTTGGGGTGGGGTTCGAACACTGAAGCTTTCTTT.

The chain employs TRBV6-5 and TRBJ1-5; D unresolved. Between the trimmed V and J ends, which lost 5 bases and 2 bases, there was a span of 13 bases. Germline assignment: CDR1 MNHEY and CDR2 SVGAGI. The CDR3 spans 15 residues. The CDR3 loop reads CASSPQEGGNQPQHF. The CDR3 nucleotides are TGTGCCAGCAGTCCCCAGGAGGGTGGCAATCAGCCCCAGCATTTT.

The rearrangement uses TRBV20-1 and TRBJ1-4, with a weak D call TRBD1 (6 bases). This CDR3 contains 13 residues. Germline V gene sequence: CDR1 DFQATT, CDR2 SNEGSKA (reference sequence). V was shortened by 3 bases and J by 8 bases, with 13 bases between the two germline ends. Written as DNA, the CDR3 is TGCAGTGCTAGTAAGGGGGTGCGGGAAAAACTGTTTTTT. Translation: CSASKGVREKLFF.